This T cell receptor (beta chain) was sequenced during a study of OX40 agonist ivuxolimab in advanced cancers. Study summary: The patients' treatment was ivuxolimab, an agonistic anti-OX40 (CD134) antibody. Partial responses, seen in three patients, involved one hepatocellular carcinoma and two cutaneous melanomas. Whole-study results and caveats: No determination was made of the antigen specificity of the expanded peripheral T cells. Both blood CD4+ and CD8+ T cells showed clonal growth by week 6 at 0.1 to 3.0 mg/kg.

Comments on this clone: Antigen specificity is unknown.

Profiled with immunoSEQ multiplex PCR; TCRdb holds only in-frame clones, not every one. Of tens of thousands of clones in the sample, 85% to 90% were seen once. Germline values: CDR1 ENHRY, CDR2 SYGVKD. V was pared by 3 bases and J by 4 bases, with 10 bases between. The CDR3 has 14 amino acids. The source is an adult with an advanced solid tumor such as melanoma, head and neck, liver or kidney cancer. V gene TRBV10-3 combines with J gene TRBJ1-3, with D hard to call. The sample was CD4+ or CD8+ T cells sorted from blood, taken in a trial of the OX40 agonist ivuxolimab. The CDR3 DNA reads as TGTGCCATCAGTGAAGAACTTGCGGGAAACACCATATATTTT. This sequence encodes CAISEELAGNTIYF.